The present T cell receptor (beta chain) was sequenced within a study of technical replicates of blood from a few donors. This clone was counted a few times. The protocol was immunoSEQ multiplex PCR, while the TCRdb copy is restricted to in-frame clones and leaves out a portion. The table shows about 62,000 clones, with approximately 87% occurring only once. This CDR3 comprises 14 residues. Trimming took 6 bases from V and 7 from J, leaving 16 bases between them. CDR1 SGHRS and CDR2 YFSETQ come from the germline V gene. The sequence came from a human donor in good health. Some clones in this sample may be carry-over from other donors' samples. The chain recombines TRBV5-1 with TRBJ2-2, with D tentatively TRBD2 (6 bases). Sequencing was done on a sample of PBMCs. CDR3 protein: CASNRGGRNGELFF. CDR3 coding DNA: TGCGCCAGCAACCGGGGAGGACGGAACGGGGAGCTGTTTTTT.